Listed below are T cell receptor beta chains from one sample, sequenced in a study of OX40 agonist ivuxolimab in advanced cancers. Libraries were prepared by immunoSEQ multiplex PCR; TCRdb keeps only in-frame clonotypes and omits some of them. The sample carries 60,000 to 75,000 clones, about 90% recorded once. This sample comprised CD4+ or CD8+ T cells sorted from blood, obtained in a trial of the OX40 agonist ivuxolimab. These receptors all come from an adult with an advanced solid tumor such as melanoma, head and neck, liver or kidney cancer. The CDR3 runs from the conserved cysteine through the conserved F or W.

TRBJ2-7,TRBV11-3,CASSAQAAGLEQYF
TRBJ2-2,TRBV19,CASSYSPGQGGTGELFF
TRBJ2-5,TRBV18,CASSLLTRIETQYF
TRBJ1-1,TRBV27,CASSFTNRAATEAFF
.,TRBV4-3,CASSQAWRVYSYEQYF
TRBJ1-1,TRBV18,CASSRSGVNTEAFF
TRBJ2-5,TRBV7-8,CASSLAGTETQYF
TRBJ1-6,TRBV6-5,CASSYQGSSPLHF
TRBJ1-5,TRBV19,CASSIRGVSNQPQHF
TRBJ1-2,TRBV7-3,CASSSPGVRNGYTF
TRBJ1-2,TRBV11-2,CASSSEGDGYTF
TRBJ2-3,TRBV6-5,CASSPRGGSDTQYF
TRBJ1-5,TRBV18,CASSPSDRRTQPQHF
TRBJ1-1,TRBV11-2,CASSSGPLNTEAFF
TRBJ2-7,TRBV2,CASSPDRFSYEQYF
TRBJ1-5,TRBV4-2,CASSQEQGKANQPQHF
TRBJ2-7,TRBV28,CASNPWGGPRNYEQYF
TRBJ1-1,TRBV18,CASSPRDTRPTEAFF
TRBJ2-3,TRBV20-1,CSARGEDTQYF
TRBJ2-3,TRBV30,CAWSPRPDTQYF
TRBJ2-5,TRBV30,CAWRRYQETQYF
TRBJ2-2,TRBV14,CASSQGPGARTGELFF
TRBJ2-1,TRBV20-1,CSASPTEEQFF
TRBJ1-2,TRBV4-3,CASSQEAGDYGYTF
TRBJ2-7,TRBV19,CASSIQGGNEQYF
TRBJ2-1,TRBV7-3,CASSPLAVGYNEQFF
TRBJ2-1,TRBV5-1,CASSLEWGPNNEQFF
TRBJ2-3,TRBV5-1,CASSPTRDTQYF
TRBJ1-1,TRBV10-3,CAISESLSTEAFF
TRBJ2-6,TRBV5-1,CASRNLAGAGANVLTF
TRBJ1-1,TRBV4-3,CASSQDLWSVNTEAFF
TRBJ1-5,TRBV28,CASSFGGMGNQPQHF
TRBJ2-7,TRBV27,CASSLSRGPYEQYF